Listed below are T cell receptor beta chains from one sample, sequenced in a study of T cell changes during pregnancy in multiple sclerosis. The data were produced by immunoSEQ multiplex PCR, yet TCRdb's version contains in-frame clones alone and is incomplete. The sample comprises approximately 49,000 clones, approximately 92% of which are singletons, and around 0.9% rests with the top ten. Sequenced material: CD4+ T cells from peripheral blood mononuclear cells, taken in the second trimester of pregnancy. These receptors were obtained from a female donor in good health, enrolled as a control in a pregnancy study. Each CDR3 is given with its conserved first and last residue. The order of the fields is CDR3 length, V gene, CDR3 protein.

cdr3_length: 15; v_call: TRBV27; cdr3_aa: CASSRGTISTDTQYF
cdr3_length: 13; v_call: TRBV14; cdr3_aa: CASSLLGDTEAFF
cdr3_length: 16; v_call: TRBV9; cdr3_aa: CASSPPASGRSNEQFF
cdr3_length: 16; v_call: TRBV28; cdr3_aa: CASSFWGTVNNEKLFF
cdr3_length: 15; v_call: TRBV6-5; cdr3_aa: CASRGGAGGPGEQFF
cdr3_length: 14; v_call: TRBV2; cdr3_aa: CATTRDREWTEAFF
cdr3_length: 15; v_call: TRBV18; cdr3_aa: CASSPPGQVNYEQYF
cdr3_length: 16; v_call: TRBV9; cdr3_aa: CASSPTSRGLAREQYF
cdr3_length: 14; v_call: TRBV5-1; cdr3_aa: CASSVGQANTEAFF
cdr3_length: 15; v_call: TRBV6-6; cdr3_aa: CASSYTHLDRNEQYF
cdr3_length: 11; v_call: TRBV20-1; cdr3_aa: CSAQGVNEQFF
cdr3_length: 18; v_call: TRBV5-1; cdr3_aa: CASSLGTGAFTSTDTQYF
cdr3_length: 15; v_call: TRBV7-6; cdr3_aa: CASSLTWDRVYEQYF
cdr3_length: 16; v_call: TRBV7-8; cdr3_aa: CASSYEGQGINEKLFF
cdr3_length: 16; v_call: TRBV9; cdr3_aa: CASSSQGAGGPWEQFF
cdr3_length: 15; v_call: TRBV5-1; cdr3_aa: CASSSRVLGNTEAFF
cdr3_length: 14; v_call: TRBV7-2; cdr3_aa: CASSYTGQGTEAFF
cdr3_length: 14; v_call: TRBV7-2; cdr3_aa: CASSLRDTPRRYTF
cdr3_length: 11; v_call: TRBV11-2; cdr3_aa: CASSPQETQYF
cdr3_length: 13; v_call: TRBV6-5; cdr3_aa: CASSLNSNQPQHF
cdr3_length: 15; v_call: TRBV19; cdr3_aa: CASSGQNRGGYGYTF
cdr3_length: 19; v_call: TRBV11-2; cdr3_aa: CASSLNTGRGISVPGELFF